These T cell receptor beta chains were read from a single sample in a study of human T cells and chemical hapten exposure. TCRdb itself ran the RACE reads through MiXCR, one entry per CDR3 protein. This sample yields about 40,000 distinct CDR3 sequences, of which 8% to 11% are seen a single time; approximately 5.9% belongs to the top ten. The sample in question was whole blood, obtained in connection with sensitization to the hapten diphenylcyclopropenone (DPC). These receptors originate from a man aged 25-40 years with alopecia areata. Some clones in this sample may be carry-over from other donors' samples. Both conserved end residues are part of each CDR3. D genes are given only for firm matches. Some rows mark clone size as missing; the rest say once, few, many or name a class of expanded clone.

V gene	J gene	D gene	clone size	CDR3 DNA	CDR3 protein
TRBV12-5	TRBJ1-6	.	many	TGTGCTAGTGGTTTGGACCTAAGACAGGCGAGGGATTCACCCCTCCACTTT	CASGLDLRQARDSPLHF
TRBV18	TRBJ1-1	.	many	TGTGCCAGCTCACCCGTTGGCAGGAACACTGAAGCTTTCTTT	CASSPVGRNTEAFF
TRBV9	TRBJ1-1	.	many	TGTGCCAGCAGCGTAGCAGGGAACACTGAAGCTTTCTTT	CASSVAGNTEAFF
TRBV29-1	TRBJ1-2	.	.	TGCAGCGTCCCTGGGCGGGCTGATGGCTACACCTTC	CSVPGRADGYTF
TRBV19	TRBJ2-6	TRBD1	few	TGTGCCAGTAACGACAGGGGTGGGGCCAACGTCCTGACTTTC	CASNDRGGANVLTF
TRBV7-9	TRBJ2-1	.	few	TGTGCCAGCAGCTTACGGACCGAGACTAGGAATGAGCAGTTCTTC	CASSLRTETRNEQFF
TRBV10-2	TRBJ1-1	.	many	TGCGCCAGAGCGGAGGGGACGAACACTGAAGCTTTCTTT	CARAEGTNTEAFF
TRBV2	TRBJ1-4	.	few	TGTGCCAGCAGTGAGCGGGGAAAACTGTTTTTT	CASSERGKLFF
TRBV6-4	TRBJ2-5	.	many	TGTGCCAGCAGTGTCCGGCGGGAAGGGGGAGAGACCCAGTACTTC	CASSVRREGGETQYF
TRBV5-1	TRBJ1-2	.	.	TGCGCCAGCAGCACGGAGCCCGAGTGTGGCTACACCTTC	CASSTEPECGYTF
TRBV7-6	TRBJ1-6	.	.	TGTGGCAGCAGCTTAGTCAGGGATTCACCCCTCCACTTT	CGSSLVRDSPLHF
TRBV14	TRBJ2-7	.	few	TGTGCCAGCACAGGGATGGGGCGTTACGAGCAGTACTTC	CASTGMGRYEQYF
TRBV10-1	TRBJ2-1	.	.	TGCGCCAGCAGTGGGGGGGCGCCGTACAATAAGCAGTTCTTC	CASSGGAPYNKQFF
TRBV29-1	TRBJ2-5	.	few	TGCAGCTTAGATCCGGAGACCCAGTACTTC	CSLDPETQYF
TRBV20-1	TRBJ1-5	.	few	TGCAGTGCTAGAGAATTAGGGGTGGGGCAACTTAGCAATCAGCCCCAGCATTTT	CSARELGVGQLSNQPQHF
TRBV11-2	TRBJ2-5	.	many	TGTGCCAGCAGCTTAGTAGGCGGGTTGAGAGAGACCCAGTACTTC	CASSLVGGLRETQYF
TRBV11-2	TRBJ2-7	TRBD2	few	TGTGCCAGCAGCTTAGGGCGGGGGGCCGCCTACGAGCAGTACTTC	CASSLGRGAAYEQYF
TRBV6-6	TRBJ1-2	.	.	TGTGCCACCGACAGTCTAGCTAACTATGGCTACACCTTC	CATDSLANYGYTF
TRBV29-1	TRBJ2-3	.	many	TGCAGCGTCATTCCCCGATCTTCCTTCACAGATACGCAGTATTTT	CSVIPRSSFTDTQYF
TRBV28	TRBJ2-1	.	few	TGTGCCAGCAGTTTACCCAGCAATGAGCAGTTCTTC	CASSLPSNEQFF
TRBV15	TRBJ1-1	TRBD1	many	TGTGCCACCAGCAGAGGTGGACAGGGAGCGAACACTGAAGCTTTCTTT	CATSRGGQGANTEAFF
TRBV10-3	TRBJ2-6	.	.	TGTGCCATCAGTGAGGAAATGCGGGGGGCCAACGTCCTGACTTTC	CAISEEMRGANVLTF
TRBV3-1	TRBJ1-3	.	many	TGTGCCAGCAGCCGGACGGACATTTTCTCTGGAAACACCATATATTTT	CASSRTDIFSGNTIYF
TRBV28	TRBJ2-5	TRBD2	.	TGTGCCGGGGGGAGGGCCCAAGAGACCCAGTACTTC	CAGGRAQETQYF